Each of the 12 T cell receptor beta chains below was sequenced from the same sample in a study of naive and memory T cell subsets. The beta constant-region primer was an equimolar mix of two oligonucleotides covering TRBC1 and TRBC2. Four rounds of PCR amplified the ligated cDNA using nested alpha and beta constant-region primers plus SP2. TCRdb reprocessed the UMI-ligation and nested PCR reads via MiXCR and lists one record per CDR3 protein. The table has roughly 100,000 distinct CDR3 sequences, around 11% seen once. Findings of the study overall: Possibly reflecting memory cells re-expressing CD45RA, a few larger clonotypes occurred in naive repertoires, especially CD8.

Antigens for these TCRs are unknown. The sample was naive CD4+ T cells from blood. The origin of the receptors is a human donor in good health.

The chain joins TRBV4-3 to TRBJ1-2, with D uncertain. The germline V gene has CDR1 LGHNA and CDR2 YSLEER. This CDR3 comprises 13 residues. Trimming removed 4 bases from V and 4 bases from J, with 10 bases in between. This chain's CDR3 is CASSPQGGYGYTF. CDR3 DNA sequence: TGCGCCAGCAGCCCCCAAGGAGGCTATGGCTACACCTTC.

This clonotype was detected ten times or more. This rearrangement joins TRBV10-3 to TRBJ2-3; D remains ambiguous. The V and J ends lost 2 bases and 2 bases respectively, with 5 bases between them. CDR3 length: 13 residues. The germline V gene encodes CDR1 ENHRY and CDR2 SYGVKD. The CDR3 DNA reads TGTGCCATCAGTGAGGGATACACAGATACGCAGTATTTT. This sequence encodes CAISEGYTDTQYF.

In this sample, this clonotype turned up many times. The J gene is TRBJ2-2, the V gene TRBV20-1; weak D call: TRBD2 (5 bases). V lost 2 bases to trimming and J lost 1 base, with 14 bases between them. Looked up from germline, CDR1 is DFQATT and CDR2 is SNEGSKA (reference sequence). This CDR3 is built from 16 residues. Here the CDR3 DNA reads TGCAGTGCTAGACGTAAGCCGGGAAGGAACACCGGGGAGCTGTTTTTT. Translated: CSARRKPGRNTGELFF.

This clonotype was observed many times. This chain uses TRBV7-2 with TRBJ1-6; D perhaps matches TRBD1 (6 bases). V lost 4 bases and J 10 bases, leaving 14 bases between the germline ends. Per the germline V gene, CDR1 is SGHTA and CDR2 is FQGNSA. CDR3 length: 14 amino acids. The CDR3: CASSSSQGTSPLHF. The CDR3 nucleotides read TGTGCCAGCAGCTCATCCCAGGGGACCTCACCCCTCCACTTT.

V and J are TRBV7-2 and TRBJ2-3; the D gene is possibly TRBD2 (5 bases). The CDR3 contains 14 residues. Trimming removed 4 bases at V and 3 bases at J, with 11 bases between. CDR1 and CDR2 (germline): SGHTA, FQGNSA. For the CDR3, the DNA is TGTGCCAGCAGCTCCAGGCCGGGGACAGATACGCAGTATTTT. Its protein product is CASSSRPGTDTQYF.

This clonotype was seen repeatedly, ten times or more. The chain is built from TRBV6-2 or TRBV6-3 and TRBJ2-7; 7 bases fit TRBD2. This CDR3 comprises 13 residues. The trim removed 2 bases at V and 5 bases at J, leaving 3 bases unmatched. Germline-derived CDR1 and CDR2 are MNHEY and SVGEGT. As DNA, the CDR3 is TGTGCCAGCAGTTACACTAGCGCCCACGAGCAGTACTTC. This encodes CASSYTSAHEQYF.

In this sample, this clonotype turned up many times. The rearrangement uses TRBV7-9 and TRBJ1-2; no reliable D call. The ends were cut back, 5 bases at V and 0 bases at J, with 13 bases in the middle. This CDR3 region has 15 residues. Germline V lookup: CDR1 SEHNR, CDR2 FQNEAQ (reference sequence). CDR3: CASSHRPEANYGYTF. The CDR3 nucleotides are TGTGCCAGCAGCCACCGACCGGAAGCTAACTATGGCTACACCTTC.

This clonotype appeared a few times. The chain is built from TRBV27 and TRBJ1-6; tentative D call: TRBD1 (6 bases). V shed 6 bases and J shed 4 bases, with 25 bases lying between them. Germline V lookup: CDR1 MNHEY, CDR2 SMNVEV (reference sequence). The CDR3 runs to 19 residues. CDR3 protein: CASRGGQGLQGGYNSPLHF. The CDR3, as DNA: TGTGCCAGCAGGGGGGGCCAGGGGCTACAAGGGGGATATAATTCACCCCTCCACTTT.

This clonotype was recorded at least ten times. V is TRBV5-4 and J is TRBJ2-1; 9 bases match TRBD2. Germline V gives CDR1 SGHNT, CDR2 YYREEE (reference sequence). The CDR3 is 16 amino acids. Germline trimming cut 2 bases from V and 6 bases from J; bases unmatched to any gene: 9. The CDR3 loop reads CASSFAGLAGTNEQFF. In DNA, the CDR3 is TGTGCCAGCAGCTTCGCCGGGCTAGCGGGAACCAATGAGCAGTTCTTC.

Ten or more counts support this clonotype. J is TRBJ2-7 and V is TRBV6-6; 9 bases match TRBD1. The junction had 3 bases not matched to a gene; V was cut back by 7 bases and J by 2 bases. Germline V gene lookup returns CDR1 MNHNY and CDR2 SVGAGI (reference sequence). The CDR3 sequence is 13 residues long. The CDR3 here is CASTGQGPYEQYF. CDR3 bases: TGTGCCAGCACAGGACAGGGGCCCTACGAGCAGTACTTC.

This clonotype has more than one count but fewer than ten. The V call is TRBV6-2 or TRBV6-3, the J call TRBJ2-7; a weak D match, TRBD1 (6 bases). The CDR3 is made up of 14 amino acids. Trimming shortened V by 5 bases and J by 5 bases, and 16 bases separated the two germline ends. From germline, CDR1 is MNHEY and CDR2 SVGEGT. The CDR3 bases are TGTGCCAGCAGTACCCCGGACAGTTTGCACGAGCAGTACTTC. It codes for CASSTPDSLHEQYF.

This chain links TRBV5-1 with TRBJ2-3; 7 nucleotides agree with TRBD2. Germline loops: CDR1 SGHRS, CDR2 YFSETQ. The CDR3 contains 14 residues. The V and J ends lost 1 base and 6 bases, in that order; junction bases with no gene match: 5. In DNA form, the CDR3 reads TGCGCCAGCAGCTTGAGCGGGGTTGCGGATACGCAGTATTTT. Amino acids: CASSLSGVADTQYF.